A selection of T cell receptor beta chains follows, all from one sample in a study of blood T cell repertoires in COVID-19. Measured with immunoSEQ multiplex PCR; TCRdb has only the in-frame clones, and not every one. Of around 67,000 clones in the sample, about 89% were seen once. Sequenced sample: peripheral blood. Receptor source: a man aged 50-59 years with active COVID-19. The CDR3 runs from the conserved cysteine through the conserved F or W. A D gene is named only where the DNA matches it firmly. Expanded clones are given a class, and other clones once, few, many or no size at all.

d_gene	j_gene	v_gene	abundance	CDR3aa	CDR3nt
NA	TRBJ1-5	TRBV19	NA	CASTKRGLNQPQHF	TGTGCCAGTACGAAGAGGGGACTTAATCAGCCCCAGCATTTT
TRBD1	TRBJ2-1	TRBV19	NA	CATEGALGRPSNEQFF	TGTGCCACCGAGGGGGCGTTGGGGCGTCCTTCCAATGAGCAGTTCTTC
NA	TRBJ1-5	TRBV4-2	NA	CASRQTLSNQPQHF	TGTGCCAGCAGACAGACACTGAGCAATCAGCCCCAGCATTTT
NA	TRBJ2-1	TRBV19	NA	CASSIDWLRGNNEQFF	TGTGCCAGTAGTATAGATTGGCTGAGGGGGAACAATGAGCAGTTCTTC
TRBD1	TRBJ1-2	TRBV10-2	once	CASSESTGGGYTF	TGCGCCAGCAGTGAGTCAACAGGGGGCGGCTACACCTTC
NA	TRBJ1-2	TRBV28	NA	CASSLRSRASRGYTF	TGTGCCAGCAGTTTAAGGTCCAGGGCGTCAAGAGGCTACACCTTC
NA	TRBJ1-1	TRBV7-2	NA	CASSRNAGWGGLNTEAFF	TGTGCCAGCAGCCGTAACGCAGGGTGGGGAGGGTTAAACACTGAAGCTTTCTTT
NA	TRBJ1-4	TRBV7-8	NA	CASSLETGGTNEKLFF	TGTGCCAGCAGCTTGGAGACGGGAGGAACTAATGAAAAACTGTTTTTT
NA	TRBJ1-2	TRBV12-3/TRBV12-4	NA	CASSLGANGYTF	TGTGCCAGCAGTTTAGGGGCAAATGGCTACACCTTC
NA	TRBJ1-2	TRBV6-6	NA	CASSKEGLGGYTF	TGTGCCAGCAGTAAGGAGGGGTTAGGGGGCTACACCTTC
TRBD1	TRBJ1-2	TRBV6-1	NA	CASSEFWTGGIYGYTF	TGTGCCAGCAGTGAGTTCTGGACAGGGGGAATCTATGGCTACACCTTC
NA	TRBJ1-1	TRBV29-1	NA	CSVSRGDTEAFF	TGCAGCGTTTCCAGGGGCGACACTGAAGCTTTCTTT
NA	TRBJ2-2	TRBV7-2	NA	CASSTTFGELFF	TGTGCCAGCAGCACCACTTTCGGGGAGCTGTTTTTT
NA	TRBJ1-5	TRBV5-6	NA	CASSLISETGGGNQPQHF	TGTGCCAGCAGCTTAATTAGCGAGACAGGCGGAGGAAATCAGCCCCAGCATTTT
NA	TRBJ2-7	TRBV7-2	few	CASSGNPDYEQYF	TGTGCCAGCTCCGGGAATCCCGACTACGAGCAGTACTTC
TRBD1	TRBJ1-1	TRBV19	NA	CAARDRENTEAFF	TGTGCCGCCAGGGACAGGGAGAACACTGAAGCTTTCTTT
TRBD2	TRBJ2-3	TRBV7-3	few	CASSLAGGIADTQYF	TGTGCCAGCAGCTTGGCGGGGGGAATCGCAGATACGCAGTATTTT
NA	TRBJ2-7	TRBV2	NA	CASMGSGAPYEQYF	TGTGCCAGCATGGGTAGCGGAGCACCCTACGAGCAGTACTTC
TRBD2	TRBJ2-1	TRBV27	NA	CASSPGLASYNEQFF	TGTGCCAGCAGTCCCGGACTAGCGTCCTACAATGAGCAGTTCTTC
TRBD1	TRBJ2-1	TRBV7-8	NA	CASSFPQRAGGNEQFF	TGTGCCAGCAGCTTTCCACAGCGAGCAGGGGGCAATGAGCAGTTCTTC
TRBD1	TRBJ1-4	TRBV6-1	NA	CASRLSGSRGEKLFF	TGTGCCAGTCGATTGAGTGGGAGCAGGGGGGAAAAACTGTTTTTT
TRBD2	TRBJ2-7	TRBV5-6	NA	CASSLREVVEQYF	TGTGCCAGCAGCTTGCGGGAGGTTGTCGAGCAGTACTTC
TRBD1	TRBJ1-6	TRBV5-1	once	CASSLAGQGNSPLHF	TGCGCCAGCAGCTTGGCCGGACAGGGAAATTCACCCCTCCACTTT
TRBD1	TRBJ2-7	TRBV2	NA	CASRLVRDRGTSRDGEQYF	TGTGCCAGCAGGTTAGTCCGGGACAGAGGGACCAGCCGGGATGGCGAGCAGTACTTC
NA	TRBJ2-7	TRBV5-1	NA	CASSPDSYEQYF	TGCGCCAGCAGCCCGGACAGCTACGAGCAGTACTTC
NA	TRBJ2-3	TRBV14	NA	CASSQVTGNTDTQYF	TGTGCCAGCAGCCAAGTGACGGGGAACACAGATACGCAGTATTTT
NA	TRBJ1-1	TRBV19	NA	CASSHPGDTEAFF	TGTGCCAGTAGCCACCCAGGGGACACTGAAGCTTTCTTT
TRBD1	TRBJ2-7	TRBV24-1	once	CATSDPGQSSYEQYF	TGTGCCACCAGTGACCCGGGACAGAGCTCCTACGAGCAGTACTTC
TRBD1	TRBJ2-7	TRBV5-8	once	CASSLVSGGLSEQYF	TGTGCCAGCAGCTTGGTGTCAGGGGGCTTGAGTGAGCAGTACTTC
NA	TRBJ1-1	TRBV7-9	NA	CASSPFLYMNTEAFF	TGTGCCAGCAGCCCCTTCCTGTACATGAACACTGAAGCTTTCTTT
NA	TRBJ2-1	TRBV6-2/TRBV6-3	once	CASSSRTEYNEQFF	TGTGCCAGCAGTTCCCGGACTGAATACAATGAGCAGTTCTTC
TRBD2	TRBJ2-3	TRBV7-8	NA	CASSRGLAGVDTQYF	TGTGCCAGCAGCCGGGGACTAGCGGGAGTAGATACGCAGTATTTT
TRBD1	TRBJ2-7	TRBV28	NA	CASGGQTGSHEQYF	TGTGCCAGCGGGGGTCAGACAGGGTCCCACGAGCAGTACTTC
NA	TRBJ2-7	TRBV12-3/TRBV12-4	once	CASSGTEGGEQYF	TGTGCCAGCAGTGGGACGGAGGGGGGGGAGCAGTACTTC
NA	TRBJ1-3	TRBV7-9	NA	CASSPGYADYLSGNTIYF	TGTGCCAGCAGCCCAGGGTATGCGGATTACCTTTCTGGAAACACCATATATTTT
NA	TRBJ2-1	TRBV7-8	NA	CASSYQGPFNEQFF	TGTGCCAGCAGCTACCAGGGGCCCTTCAATGAGCAGTTCTTC
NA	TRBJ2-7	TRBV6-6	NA	CASSPRPTRGLSYEQYF	TGTGCCAGCAGTCCCCGGCCAACCAGAGGGTTATCCTACGAGCAGTACTTC
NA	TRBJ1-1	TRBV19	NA	CASSPQMNTEAFF	TGTGCCAGTAGTCCGCAGATGAACACTGAAGCTTTCTTT
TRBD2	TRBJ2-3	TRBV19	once	CASSKRAGGTDTQYF	TGTGCCAGTAGTAAACGAGCGGGGGGCACAGATACGCAGTATTTT
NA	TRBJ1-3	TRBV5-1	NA	CASSVDSSGNTIYF	TGCGCCAGCAGCGTGGACAGCTCTGGAAACACCATATATTTT
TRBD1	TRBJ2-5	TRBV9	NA	CASSVRGQETQYF	TGTGCCAGCAGCGTAAGGGGGCAGGAGACCCAGTACTTC
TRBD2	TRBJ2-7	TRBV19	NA	CASSTESGLAIYEQYF	TGTGCCAGTAGTACGGAATCGGGACTAGCGATCTACGAGCAGTACTTC
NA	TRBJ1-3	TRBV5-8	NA	CASSARQDNTIYF	TGTGCCAGCAGCGCCCGACAGGATAACACCATATATTTT
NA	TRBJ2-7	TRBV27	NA	CASRRGDRTYEQYF	TGTGCCAGCAGGAGGGGGGACAGAACCTACGAGCAGTACTTC
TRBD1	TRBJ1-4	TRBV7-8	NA	CASRSTGATNEKLFF	TGTGCCAGCAGATCGACAGGGGCCACTAATGAAAAACTGTTTTTT
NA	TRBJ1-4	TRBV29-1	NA	CSVSRQGRTNEKLFF	TGCAGCGTTTCACGGCAGGGGCGTACTAATGAAAAACTGTTTTTT
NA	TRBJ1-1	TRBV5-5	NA	CASSLGQANTEAFF	TGTGCCAGCAGCTTGGGTCAGGCGAACACTGAAGCTTTCTTT
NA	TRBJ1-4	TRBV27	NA	CASTPYWGGNNEKLFF	TGTGCCAGCACCCCTTATTGGGGGGGAAATAATGAAAAACTGTTTTTT
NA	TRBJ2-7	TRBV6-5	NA	CASSTPGIPLNQYF	TGTGCCAGCAGTACTCCGGGAATCCCCCTCAATCAGTACTTC
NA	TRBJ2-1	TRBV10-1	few	CASTTGLSYNEQFF	TGCGCCAGCACCACAGGGCTATCCTACAATGAGCAGTTCTTC
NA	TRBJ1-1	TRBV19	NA	CASSALGTKAGAFF	TGTGCCAGTAGTGCCCTCGGGACTAAAGCTGGAGCTTTCTTT
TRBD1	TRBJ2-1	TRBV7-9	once	CASSSRRDRGSYNEQFF	TGTGCCAGCAGCTCCCGACGGGACAGGGGGTCCTACAATGAGCAGTTCTTC
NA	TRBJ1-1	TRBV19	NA	CASSTVPGAEAFF	TGTGCCAGTAGTACAGTTCCAGGGGCTGAAGCTTTCTTT
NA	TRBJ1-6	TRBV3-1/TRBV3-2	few	CASSQGAVQFPLHF	TGTGCCAGCAGCCAGGGGGCGGTCCAGTTCCCCCTCCACTTT
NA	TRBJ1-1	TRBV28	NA	CASSPAVGTEAFF	TGTGCCAGCAGCCCAGCGGTGGGCACTGAAGCTTTCTTT